Listed below are T cell receptor beta chains from one sample, sequenced in a study of blood T cells in healthy people across ages. TCRdb re-called the 5' RACE reads through MiXCR, storing one row per CDR3 protein. The sample lists about 1.4 million distinct CDR3 sequences, around 59% occurring once. The sample was blood. The receptors originated from a man aged 18 to 29 in good health. The CDR3 runs from the conserved cysteine through the conserved F or W. The D gene is left open where the match is weak. Size is stated for part of the rows, as once, few or many counts, or as a class when the clone is expanded.

CASSPRTGTYLTFGGYTF	TGTGCCAGCAGTCCACGGACAGGGACCTATCTTACCTTTGGGGGCTACACCTTC	.	TRBD1	TRBV27	TRBJ1-2
CSAKKGRDTEAFF	TGCAGTGCTAAAAAAGGGCGGGATACTGAAGCTTTCTTT	.	.	TRBV20-1	TRBJ1-1
CASSDTGRDTDTQYF	TGTGCCAGCAGCGACACAGGGCGGGATACAGATACGCAGTATTTT	few	.	TRBV3-1	TRBJ2-3
CASQIQGQNTEAFF	TGCGCCAGCCAAATACAGGGGCAGAACACTGAAGCTTTCTTT	.	TRBD1	TRBV5-1	TRBJ1-1
CASSLTGGGMGDEAFF	TGTGCCAGCAGCTTAACAGGGGGCGGAATGGGGGATGAAGCTTTCTTT	.	TRBD1	TRBV11-2	TRBJ1-1
CASPGIGLHGYTF	TGTGCCAGCCCCGGTATCGGGTTACATGGCTACACCTTC	.	.	TRBV12-3/TRBV12-4	TRBJ1-2
CSVEDGASGPSYEQYF	TGCAGCGTTGAAGACGGGGCTAGCGGGCCCTCCTACGAGCAGTACTTC	few	TRBD2	TRBV29-1	TRBJ2-7
CASSLDPVVGYSPLHF	TGCGCCAGCAGCTTGGATCCGGTAGTTGGTTATTCACCCCTCCACTTT	.	.	TRBV5-1	TRBJ1-6
CASSDAGNTYEQYF	TGTGCCAGCAGTGATGCAGGGAACACCTACGAGCAGTACTTC	.	.	TRBV25-1	TRBJ2-7
CASSLGFGVYEQYF	TGTGCCAGCAGCTTGGGTTTTGGGGTCTACGAGCAGTACTTC	few	.	TRBV5-6	TRBJ2-7
CSAGLASYEQYF	TGCAGTGCGGGACTAGCGTCCTACGAGCAGTACTTC	few	TRBD2	TRBV20-1	TRBJ2-7
CASSRALGHEQFF	TGTGCCAGCAGCCGAGCGCTGGGCCATGAGCAGTTCTTC	.	.	TRBV14	TRBJ2-1
CSARKDRFYTEAFF	TGCAGTGCTAGAAAGGACAGGTTTTACACTGAAGCTTTCTTT	few	TRBD1	TRBV20-1	TRBJ1-1
CASRQGGLYEQYF	TGTGCCAGCAGGCAGGGCGGTCTCTACGAGCAGTACTTC	.	.	TRBV2	TRBJ2-7
CASSLLSGLNTEAFF	TGCGCCAGCAGCTTATTGTCAGGGCTTAACACTGAAGCTTTCTTT	few	.	TRBV5-1	TRBJ1-1
CASTHTGVTEAFF	TGTGCCAGCACCCACACGGGGGTCACTGAAGCTTTCTTT	.	.	TRBV6-1	TRBJ1-1
CASRPRGTGYGYTF	TGTGCCAGCAGGCCGCGCGGGACAGGATATGGCTACACCTTC	.	TRBD1	TRBV14	TRBJ1-2
CASSATSTGLAYEQYF	TGTGCCAGCAGCGCAACATCGACAGGGCTGGCCTACGAGCAGTACTTC	.	TRBD1	TRBV6-2/TRBV6-3	TRBJ2-7
CATAPKLWGASNYGYTF	TGTGCCACCGCCCCAAAACTATGGGGTGCTTCTAACTATGGCTACACCTTC	.	.	TRBV28	TRBJ1-2
CASSLPSSGEETQYF	TGTGCCAGCAGTTTGCCTTCTAGCGGGGAAGAGACCCAGTACTTC	.	TRBD2	TRBV28	TRBJ2-5
CASRRTGTPSYGYTF	TGTGCCAGCAGACGGACAGGGACCCCCAGCTATGGCTACACCTTC	.	TRBD1	TRBV27	TRBJ1-2
CASSSPSNEQYF	TGTGCCAGCAGCTCCCCGAGCAACGAGCAGTACTTC	.	.	TRBV11-2	TRBJ2-7
CASSSIGRSGTDTQYF	TGTGCCAGCAGTTCAATCGGGAGGAGTGGAACAGATACGCAGTATTTT	few	TRBD2	TRBV27	TRBJ2-3
CASSLAHSTDTQYF	TGTGCCAGCAGCTTAGCACATAGCACAGATACGCAGTATTTT	many	.	TRBV7-9	TRBJ2-3
CASSLVAWETQYF	TGTGCCAGCAGCTTGGTGGCGTGGGAGACCCAGTACTTC	few	.	TRBV5-6	TRBJ2-5
CASSVRTQQETQYF	TGTGCCAGCAGTGTCCGGACCCAACAAGAGACCCAGTACTTC	.	.	TRBV28	TRBJ2-5
CASSARWGGRPGNTIYF	TGCGCCAGCAGCGCCCGATGGGGGGGTCGTCCTGGAAACACCATATATTTT	many	.	TRBV4-3	TRBJ1-3
CSARGRSADSPRETQYF	TGCAGTGCTAGAGGACGATCGGCGGACAGCCCGAGGGAGACCCAGTACTTC	.	.	TRBV20-1	TRBJ2-5
CASSQAGGDEQYF	TGCGCCAGCAGCCAAGCCGGGGGGGACGAGCAGTACTTC	few	TRBD2	TRBV4-1	TRBJ2-7